A single count supports the clone carrying this TCR beta chain. This entry comes from a study of radiotherapy plus CTLA-4 blockade in lung cancer. Produced via immunoSEQ multiplex PCR; TCRdb's table is partial and in-frame only. The sample holds approximately 94,000 clones; about four fifths are singletons and the top ten take under 30%. With ipilimumab providing CTLA-4 blockade, focal radiation was administered to patients who had chemo-refractory metastatic non-small-cell lung cancer. CDR1 and CDR2 from the germline V gene are SGHAT and FQNNGV. The CDR3 runs 16 residues. The V end lost 2 bases, the J end lost 1 base, and 13 bases lay between the germline ends.

This clonotype was sampled from a human donor with non-small cell lung cancer that progressed on radiotherapy plus ipilimumab. The sample in question was peripheral blood, obtained from a patient treated with radiotherapy plus ipilimumab. This sequence joins TRBV11-2 and TRBJ2-3, with D unclear. CDR3 nucleotide sequence: TGTGCCAGCAGCTTAACGGGCCCAGGCGGCACAGATACGCAGTATTTT. Protein: CASSLTGPGGTDTQYF.